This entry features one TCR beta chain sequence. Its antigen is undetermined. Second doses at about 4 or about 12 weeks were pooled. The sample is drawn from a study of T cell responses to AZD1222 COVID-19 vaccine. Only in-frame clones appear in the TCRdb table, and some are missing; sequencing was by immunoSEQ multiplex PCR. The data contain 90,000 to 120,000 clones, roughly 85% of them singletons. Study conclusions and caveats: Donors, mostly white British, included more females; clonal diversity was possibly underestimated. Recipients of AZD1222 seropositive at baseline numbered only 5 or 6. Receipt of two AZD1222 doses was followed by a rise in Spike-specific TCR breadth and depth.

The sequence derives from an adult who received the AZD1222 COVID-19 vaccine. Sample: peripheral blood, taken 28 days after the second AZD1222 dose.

The CDR3 region is CASSFSPSNTIYF. The CDR3 DNA is TGTGCCAGCAGTTTCTCCCCGAGTAACACCATATATTTT. The chain links TRBV28 to TRBJ1-3; the D is unclear. CDR1 MDHEN and CDR2 SYDVKM come from the germline V gene. This CDR3 comprises 13 residues. Trimming took 3 bases from V and 7 from J, leaving 10 bases between them.